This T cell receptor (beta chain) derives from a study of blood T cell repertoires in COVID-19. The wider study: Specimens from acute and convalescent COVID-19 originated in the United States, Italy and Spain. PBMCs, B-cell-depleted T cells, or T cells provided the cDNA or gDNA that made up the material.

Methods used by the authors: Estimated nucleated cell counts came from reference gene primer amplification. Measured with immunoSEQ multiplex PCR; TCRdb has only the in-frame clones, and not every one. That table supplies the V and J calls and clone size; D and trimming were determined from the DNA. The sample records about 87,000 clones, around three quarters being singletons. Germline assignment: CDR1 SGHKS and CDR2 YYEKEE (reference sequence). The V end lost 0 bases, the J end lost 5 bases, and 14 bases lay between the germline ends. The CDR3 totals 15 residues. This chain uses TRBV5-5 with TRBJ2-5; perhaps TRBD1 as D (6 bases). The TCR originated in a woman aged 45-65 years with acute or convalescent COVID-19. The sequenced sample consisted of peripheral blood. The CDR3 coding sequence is TGTGCCAGCAGCTTGGGAACAGGGTTGGGTGAGACCCAGTACTTC. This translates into CASSLGTGLGETQYF.